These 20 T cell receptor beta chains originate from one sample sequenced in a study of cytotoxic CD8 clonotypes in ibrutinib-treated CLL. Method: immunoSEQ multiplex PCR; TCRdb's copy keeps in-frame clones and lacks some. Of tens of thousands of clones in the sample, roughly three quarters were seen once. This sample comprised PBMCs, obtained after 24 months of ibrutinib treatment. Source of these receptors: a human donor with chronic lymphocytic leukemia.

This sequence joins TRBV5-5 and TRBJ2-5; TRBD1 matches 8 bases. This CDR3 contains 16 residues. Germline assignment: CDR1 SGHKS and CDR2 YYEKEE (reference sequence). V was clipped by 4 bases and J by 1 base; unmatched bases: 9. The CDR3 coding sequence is TGTGCCAGCAGCCCCGGCGACAGGGGATTCCAAGAGACCCAGTACTTC. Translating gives CASSPGDRGFQETQYF.

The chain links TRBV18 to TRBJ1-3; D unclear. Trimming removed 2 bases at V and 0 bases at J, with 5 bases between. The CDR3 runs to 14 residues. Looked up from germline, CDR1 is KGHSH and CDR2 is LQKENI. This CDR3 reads CASSPGSSGNTIYF. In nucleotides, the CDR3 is TGTGCCAGCTCACCAGGGAGCTCTGGAAACACCATATATTTT.

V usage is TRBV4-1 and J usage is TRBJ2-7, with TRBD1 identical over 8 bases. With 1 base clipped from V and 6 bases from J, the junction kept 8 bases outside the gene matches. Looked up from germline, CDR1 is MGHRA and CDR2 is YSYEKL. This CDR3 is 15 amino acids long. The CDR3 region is CASSQAGTGVGEQYF. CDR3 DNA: TGCGCCAGCAGCCAAGCCGGGACAGGTGTGGGCGAGCAGTACTTC.

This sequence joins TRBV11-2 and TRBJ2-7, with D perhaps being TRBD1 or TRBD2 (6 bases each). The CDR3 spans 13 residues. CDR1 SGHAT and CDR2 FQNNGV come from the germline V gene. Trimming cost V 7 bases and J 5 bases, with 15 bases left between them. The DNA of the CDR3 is TGTGCCAGCACCGGGGAAGGGGGGAACGAGCAGTACTTC. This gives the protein CASTGEGGNEQYF. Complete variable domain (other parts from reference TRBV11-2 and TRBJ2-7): EAGVAQSPRYKIIEKRQSVAFWCNPISGHATLYWYQQILGQGPKLLIQFQNNGVVDDSQLPKDRFSAERLKGVDSTLKIQPAKLEDSAVYLCASTGEGGNEQYFGPGTRLTVT.

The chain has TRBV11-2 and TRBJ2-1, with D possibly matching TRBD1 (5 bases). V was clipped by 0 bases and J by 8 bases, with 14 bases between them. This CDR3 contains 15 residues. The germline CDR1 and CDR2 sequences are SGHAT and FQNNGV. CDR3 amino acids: CASSLESAGNYEQFF. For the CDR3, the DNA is TGTGCCAGCAGCTTAGAATCGGCAGGGAATTATGAGCAGTTCTTC. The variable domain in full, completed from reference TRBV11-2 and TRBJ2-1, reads EAGVAQSPRYKIIEKRQSVAFWCNPISGHATLYWYQQILGQGPKLLIQFQNNGVVDDSQLPKDRFSAERLKGVDSTLKIQPAKLEDSAVYLCASSLESAGNYEQFFGPGTRLTVL.

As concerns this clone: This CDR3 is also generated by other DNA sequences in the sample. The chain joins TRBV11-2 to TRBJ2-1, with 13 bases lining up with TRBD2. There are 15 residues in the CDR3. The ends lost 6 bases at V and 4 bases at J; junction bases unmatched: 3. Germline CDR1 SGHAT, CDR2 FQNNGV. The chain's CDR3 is CASSLLAGGYNEQFF. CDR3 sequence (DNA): TGTGCCAGCAGTTTACTAGCGGGGGGGTACAATGAGCAGTTCTTC.

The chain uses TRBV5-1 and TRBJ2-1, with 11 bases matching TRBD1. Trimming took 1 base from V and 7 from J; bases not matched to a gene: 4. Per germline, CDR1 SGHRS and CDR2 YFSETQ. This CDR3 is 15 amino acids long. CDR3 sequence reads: CASSLKRDRGNEQFF. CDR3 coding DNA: TGCGCCAGCAGCTTGAAGAGGGACAGGGGGAATGAGCAGTTCTTC.

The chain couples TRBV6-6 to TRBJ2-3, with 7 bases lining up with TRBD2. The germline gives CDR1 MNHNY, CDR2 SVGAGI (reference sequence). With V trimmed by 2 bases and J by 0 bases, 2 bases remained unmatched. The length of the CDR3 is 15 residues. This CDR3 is CASSYGGGSTDTQYF. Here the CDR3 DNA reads TGTGCCAGCAGTTACGGCGGGGGTAGCACAGATACGCAGTATTTT.

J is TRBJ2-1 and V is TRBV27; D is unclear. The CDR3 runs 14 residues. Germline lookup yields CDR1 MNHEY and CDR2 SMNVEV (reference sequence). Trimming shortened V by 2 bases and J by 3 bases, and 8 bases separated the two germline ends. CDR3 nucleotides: TGTGCCAGCAGTTTACTGGGAATCTACAATGAGCAGTTCTTC. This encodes CASSLLGIYNEQFF.

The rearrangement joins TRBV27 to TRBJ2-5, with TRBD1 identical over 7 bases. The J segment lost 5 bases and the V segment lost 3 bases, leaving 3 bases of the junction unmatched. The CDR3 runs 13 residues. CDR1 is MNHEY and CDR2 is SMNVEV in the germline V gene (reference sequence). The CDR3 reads CASSLTGLETQYF. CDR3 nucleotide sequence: TGTGCCAGCAGTTTGACAGGGTTGGAGACCCAGTACTTC.

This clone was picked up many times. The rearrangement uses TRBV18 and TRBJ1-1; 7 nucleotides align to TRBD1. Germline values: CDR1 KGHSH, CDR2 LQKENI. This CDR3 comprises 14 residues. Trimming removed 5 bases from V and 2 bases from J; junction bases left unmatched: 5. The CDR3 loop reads CASSAGQINTEAFF. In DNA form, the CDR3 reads TGTGCCAGCTCAGCGGGACAGATAAACACTGAAGCTTTCTTT.

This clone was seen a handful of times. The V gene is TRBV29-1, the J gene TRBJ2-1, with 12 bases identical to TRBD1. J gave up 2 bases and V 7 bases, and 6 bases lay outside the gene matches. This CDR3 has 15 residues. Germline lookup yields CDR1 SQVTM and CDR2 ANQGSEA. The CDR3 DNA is TGCAGCGCCGGGACAGGGGGCCTTACCTACAATGAGCAGTTCTTC. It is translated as CSAGTGGLTYNEQFF.

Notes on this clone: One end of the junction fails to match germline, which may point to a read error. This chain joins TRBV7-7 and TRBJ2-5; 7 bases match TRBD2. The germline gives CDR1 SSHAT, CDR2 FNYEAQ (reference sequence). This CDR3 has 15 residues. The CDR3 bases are TGTGCTAGCAGCTCAACTAGCGCTGGGACGGAGACCCAGTACTTC. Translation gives CASSSTSAGTETQYF.

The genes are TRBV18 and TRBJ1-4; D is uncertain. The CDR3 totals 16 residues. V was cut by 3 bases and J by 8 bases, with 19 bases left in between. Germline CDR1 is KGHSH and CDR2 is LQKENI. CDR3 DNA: TGTGCCAGCTCACCGTTGGATGAGGAACTTAAGGAAAAACTGTTTTTT. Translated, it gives CASSPLDEELKEKLFF.

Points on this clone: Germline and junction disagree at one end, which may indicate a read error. The CDR3 DNA is TGTGCCTGGAGTGTACCCCAAGGACAGCCTAAATATGGCTACACCTTC. This sequence encodes CAWSVPQGQPKYGYTF. The chain recombines TRBV30 with TRBJ1-2, with D possibly being TRBD1 (6 bases). CDR3 length: 16 residues. CDR1 and CDR2 (germline): GTSNPN, SVGIG (reference sequence).

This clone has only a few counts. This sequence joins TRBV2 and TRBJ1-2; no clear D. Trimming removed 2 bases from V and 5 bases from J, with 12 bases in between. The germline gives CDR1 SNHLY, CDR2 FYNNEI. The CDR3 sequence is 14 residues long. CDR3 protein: CASSELQAPYGYTF. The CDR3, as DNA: TGTGCCAGCAGTGAACTCCAGGCGCCTTATGGCTACACCTTC.

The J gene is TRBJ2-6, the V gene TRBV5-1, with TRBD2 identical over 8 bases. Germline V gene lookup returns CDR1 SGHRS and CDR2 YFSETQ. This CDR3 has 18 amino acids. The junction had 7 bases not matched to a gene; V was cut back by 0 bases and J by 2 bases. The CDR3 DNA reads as TGCGCCAGCAGCTTGGGGACTAGCTCTTTAACTGGGGCCAACGTCCTGACTTTC. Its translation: CASSLGTSSLTGANVLTF.

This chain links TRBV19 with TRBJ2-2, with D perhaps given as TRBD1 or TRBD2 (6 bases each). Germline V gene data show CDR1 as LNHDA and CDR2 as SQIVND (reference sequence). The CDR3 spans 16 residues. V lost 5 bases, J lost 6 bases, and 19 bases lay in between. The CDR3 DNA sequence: TGTGCCAGTAGTGCATTTAGCGGAGGGGGGTCCGGGGAGCTGTTTTTT. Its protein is CASSAFSGGGSGELFF.

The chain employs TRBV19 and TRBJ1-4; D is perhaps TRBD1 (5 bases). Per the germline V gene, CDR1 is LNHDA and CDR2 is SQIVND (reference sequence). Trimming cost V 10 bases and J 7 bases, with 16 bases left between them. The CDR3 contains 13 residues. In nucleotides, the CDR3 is TGTGCCACGACTATCGGGGGTGGTGAAAAACTGTTTTTT. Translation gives CATTIGGGEKLFF.

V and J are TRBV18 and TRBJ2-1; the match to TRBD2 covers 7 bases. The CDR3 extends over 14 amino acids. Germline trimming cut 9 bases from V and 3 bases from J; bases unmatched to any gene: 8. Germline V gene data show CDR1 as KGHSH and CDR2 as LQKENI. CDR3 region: CASSSGASYNEQFF. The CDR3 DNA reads TGTGCCAGTTCCAGCGGGGCTAGCTACAATGAGCAGTTCTTC.